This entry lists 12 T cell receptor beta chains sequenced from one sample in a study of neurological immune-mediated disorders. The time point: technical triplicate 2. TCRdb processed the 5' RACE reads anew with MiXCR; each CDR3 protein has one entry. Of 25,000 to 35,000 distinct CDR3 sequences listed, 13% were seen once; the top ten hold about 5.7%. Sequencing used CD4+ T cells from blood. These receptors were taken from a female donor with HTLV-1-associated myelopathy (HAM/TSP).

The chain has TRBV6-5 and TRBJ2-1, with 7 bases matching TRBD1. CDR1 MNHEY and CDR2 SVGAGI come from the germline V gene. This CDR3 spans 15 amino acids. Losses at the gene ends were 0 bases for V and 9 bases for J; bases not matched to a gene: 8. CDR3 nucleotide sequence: TGTGCCAGCAGTTACTCGGTCGGCAGGGGGTTTGAGCAGTTCTTC. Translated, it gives CASSYSVGRGFEQFF.

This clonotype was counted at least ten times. The CDR3 DNA is TGTGCCAGCAGCCTTCTAACGGAGACCCAGTACTTC. Translated: CASSLLTETQYF. The V call is TRBV6-5, the J call TRBJ2-5, with D hard to call. There are 12 residues in the CDR3. The V gene's germline CDR1 is MNHEY and CDR2 SVGAGI. Trimming took 6 bases from V and 5 from J, leaving 10 bases between them.

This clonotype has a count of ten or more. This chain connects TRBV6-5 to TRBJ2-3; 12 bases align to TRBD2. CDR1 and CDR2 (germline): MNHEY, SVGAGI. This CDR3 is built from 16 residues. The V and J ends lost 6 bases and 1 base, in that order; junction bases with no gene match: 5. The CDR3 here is CASSQRLAGGTDTQYF. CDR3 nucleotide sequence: TGTGCCAGCAGCCAAAGACTAGCGGGAGGCACAGATACGCAGTATTTT.

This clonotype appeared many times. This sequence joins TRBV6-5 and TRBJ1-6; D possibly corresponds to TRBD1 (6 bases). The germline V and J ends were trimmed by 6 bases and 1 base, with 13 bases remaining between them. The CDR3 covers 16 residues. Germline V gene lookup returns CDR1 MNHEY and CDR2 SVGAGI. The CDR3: CASRLARGSYNSPLHF. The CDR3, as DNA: TGTGCCAGCAGATTAGCTAGGGGGTCCTATAATTCACCCCTCCACTTT.

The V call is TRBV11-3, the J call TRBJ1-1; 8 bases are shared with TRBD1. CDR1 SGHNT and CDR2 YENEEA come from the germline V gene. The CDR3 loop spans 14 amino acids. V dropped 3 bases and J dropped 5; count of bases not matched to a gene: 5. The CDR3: CASSFGTGRTEAFF. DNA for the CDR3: TGTGCCAGCAGCTTCGGGACAGGCCGGACTGAAGCTTTCTTT.

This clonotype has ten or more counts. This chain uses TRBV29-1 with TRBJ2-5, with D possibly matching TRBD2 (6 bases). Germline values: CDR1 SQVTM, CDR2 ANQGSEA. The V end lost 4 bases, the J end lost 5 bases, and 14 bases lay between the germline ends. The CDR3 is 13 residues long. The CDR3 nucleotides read TGCAGCGTTGTTATCGGGAGTTCGGAGACCCAGTACTTC. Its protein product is CSVVIGSSETQYF. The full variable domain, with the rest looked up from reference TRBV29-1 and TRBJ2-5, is SAVISQKPSRDICQRGTSLTIQCQVDSQVTMMFWYRQQPGQSLTLIATANQGSEATYESGFVIDKFPISRPNLTFSTLTVSNMSPEDSSIYLCSVVIGSSETQYFGPGTRLLVL.

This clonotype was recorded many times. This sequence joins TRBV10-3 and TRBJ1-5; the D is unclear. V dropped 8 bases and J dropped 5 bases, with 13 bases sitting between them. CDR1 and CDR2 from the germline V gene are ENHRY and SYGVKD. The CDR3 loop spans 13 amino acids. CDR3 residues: CAIGGSDYQPQHF. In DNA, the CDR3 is TGTGCCATCGGCGGGTCTGATTATCAGCCCCAGCATTTT.

Here the CDR3 reads CASSPVSRSDEQYF. The CDR3 coding sequence is TGTGCCAGTAGCCCCGTTTCGAGGTCAGACGAGCAGTACTTC. The chain joins TRBV19 to TRBJ2-7; D gene uncertain. The CDR3 has 14 residues. Germline V CDR1 and CDR2: LNHDA, SQIVND (reference sequence). Trimming shortened V by 6 bases and J by 5 bases, and 17 bases separated the two germline ends.

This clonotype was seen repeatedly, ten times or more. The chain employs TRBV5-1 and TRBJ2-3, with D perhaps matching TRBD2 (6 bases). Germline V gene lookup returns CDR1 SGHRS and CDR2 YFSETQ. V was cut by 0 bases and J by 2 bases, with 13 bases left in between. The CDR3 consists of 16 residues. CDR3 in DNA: TGCGCCAGCAGCTTGGCGTTAGCGGTGAACACAGATACGCAGTATTTT. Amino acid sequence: CASSLALAVNTDTQYF. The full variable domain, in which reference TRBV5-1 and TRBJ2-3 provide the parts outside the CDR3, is KAGVTQTPRYLIKTRGQQVTLSCSPISGHRSVSWYQQTPGQGLQFLFEYFSETQRNKGNFPGRFSGRQFSNSRSEMNVSTLELGDSALYLCASSLALAVNTDTQYFGPGTRLTVL.

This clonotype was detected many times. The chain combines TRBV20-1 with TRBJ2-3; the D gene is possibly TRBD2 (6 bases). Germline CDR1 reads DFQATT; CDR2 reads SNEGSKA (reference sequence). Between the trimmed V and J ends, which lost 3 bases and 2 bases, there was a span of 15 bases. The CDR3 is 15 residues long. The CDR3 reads CSARRLVGLTDTQYF. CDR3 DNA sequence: TGCAGTGCTAGGCGACTAGTAGGGCTCACAGATACGCAGTATTTT.

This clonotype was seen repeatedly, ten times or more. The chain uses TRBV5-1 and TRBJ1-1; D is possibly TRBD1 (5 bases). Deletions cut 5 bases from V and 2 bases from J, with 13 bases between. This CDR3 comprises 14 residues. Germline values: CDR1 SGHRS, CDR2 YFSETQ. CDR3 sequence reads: CASRRDSSNTEAFF. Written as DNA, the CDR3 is TGCGCCAGCAGACGCGACAGTAGTAACACTGAAGCTTTCTTT.

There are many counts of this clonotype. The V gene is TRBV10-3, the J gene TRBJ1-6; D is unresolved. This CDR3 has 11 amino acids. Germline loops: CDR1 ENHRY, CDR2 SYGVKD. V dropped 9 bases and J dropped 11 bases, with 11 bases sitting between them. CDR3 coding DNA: TGTGCCATTGGGCCCCCCGCACCCCTCCACTTT. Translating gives CAIGPPAPLHF.